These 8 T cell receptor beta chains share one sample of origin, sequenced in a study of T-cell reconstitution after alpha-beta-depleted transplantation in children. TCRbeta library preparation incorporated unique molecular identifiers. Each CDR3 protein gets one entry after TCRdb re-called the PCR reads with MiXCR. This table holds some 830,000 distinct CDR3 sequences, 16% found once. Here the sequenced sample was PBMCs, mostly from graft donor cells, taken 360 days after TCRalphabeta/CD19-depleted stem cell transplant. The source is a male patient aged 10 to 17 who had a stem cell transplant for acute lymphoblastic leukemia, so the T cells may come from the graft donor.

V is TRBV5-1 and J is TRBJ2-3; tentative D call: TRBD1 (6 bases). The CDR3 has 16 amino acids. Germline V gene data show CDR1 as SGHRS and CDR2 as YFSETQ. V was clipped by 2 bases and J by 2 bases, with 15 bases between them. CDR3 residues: CASSFTPGHPTDTQYF. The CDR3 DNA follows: TGCGCCAGCAGCTTTACGCCGGGACACCCCACAGATACGCAGTATTTT.

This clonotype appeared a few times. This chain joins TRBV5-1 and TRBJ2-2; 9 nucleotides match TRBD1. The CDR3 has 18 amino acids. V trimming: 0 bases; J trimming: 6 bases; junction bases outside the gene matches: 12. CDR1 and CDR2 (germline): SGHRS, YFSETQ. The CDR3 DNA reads TGCGCCAGCAGCTTGGTTGTGACAGGGGGTCGTGTCGCCGGGGAGCTGTTTTTT. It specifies CASSLVVTGGRVAGELFF.

The CDR3 DNA follows: TGCGCCAGCAGATCGAAGGGGCAGCCATTTTATGGCTACACCTTC. Translating it yields CASRSKGQPFYGYTF. J is TRBJ1-2 and V is TRBV5-1; D might be TRBD1 (5 bases). Deletions cut 5 bases from V and 5 bases from J, with 19 bases between. This CDR3 has 15 residues. Looked up from germline, CDR1 is SGHRS and CDR2 is YFSETQ.

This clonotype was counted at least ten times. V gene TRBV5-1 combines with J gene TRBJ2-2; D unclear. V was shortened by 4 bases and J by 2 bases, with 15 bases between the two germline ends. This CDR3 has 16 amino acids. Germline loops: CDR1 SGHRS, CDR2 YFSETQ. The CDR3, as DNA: TGCGCCAGCAGCCCCCTCAGGTCCACAAACACCGGGGAGCTGTTTTTT. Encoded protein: CASSPLRSTNTGELFF.

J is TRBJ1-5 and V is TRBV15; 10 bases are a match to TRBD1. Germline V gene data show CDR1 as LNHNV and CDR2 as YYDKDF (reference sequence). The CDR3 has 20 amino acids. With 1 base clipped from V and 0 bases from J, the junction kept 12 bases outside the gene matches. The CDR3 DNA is TGTGCCACCAGCAGAGGTTCCGGGACAGGGGTCCTCTATAGCAATCAGCCCCAGCATTTT. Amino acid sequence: CATSRGSGTGVLYSNQPQHF.

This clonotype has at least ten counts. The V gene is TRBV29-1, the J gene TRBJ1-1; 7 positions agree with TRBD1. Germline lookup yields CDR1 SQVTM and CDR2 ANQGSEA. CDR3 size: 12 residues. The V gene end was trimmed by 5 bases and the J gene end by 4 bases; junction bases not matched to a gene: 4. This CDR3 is CSVSQGGTEAFF. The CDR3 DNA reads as TGCAGCGTTTCCCAGGGGGGCACTGAAGCTTTCTTT.

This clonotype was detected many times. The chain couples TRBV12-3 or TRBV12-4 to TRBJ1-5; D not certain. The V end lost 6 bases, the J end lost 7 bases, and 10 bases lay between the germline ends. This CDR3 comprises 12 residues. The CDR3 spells CASRWSGQPQHF. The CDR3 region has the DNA TGTGCCAGCAGGTGGAGCGGGCAGCCCCAGCATTTT.

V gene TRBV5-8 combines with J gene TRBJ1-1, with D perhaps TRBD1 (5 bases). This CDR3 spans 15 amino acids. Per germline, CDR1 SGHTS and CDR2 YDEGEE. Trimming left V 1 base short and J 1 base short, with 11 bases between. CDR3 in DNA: TGTGCCAGCAGCTTGTGGGGCAGGAGGAACACTGAAGCTTTCTTT. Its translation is CASSLWGRRNTEAFF. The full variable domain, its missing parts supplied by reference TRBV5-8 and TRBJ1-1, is EAGVTQSPTHLIKTRGQQATLRCSPISGHTSVYWYQQALGLGLQFLLWYDEGEERNRGNFPPRFSGRQFPNYSSELNVNALELEDSALYLCASSLWGRRNTEAFFGQGTRLTVV.